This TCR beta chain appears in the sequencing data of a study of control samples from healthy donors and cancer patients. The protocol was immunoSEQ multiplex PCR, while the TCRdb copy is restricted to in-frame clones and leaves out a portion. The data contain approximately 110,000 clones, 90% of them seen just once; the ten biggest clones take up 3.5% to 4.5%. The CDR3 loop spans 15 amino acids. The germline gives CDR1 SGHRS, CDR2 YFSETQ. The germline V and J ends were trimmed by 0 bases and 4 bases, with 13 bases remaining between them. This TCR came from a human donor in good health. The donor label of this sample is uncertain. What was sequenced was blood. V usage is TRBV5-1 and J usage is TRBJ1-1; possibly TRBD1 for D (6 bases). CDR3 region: CASSLDAGASTEAFF. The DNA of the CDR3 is TGCGCCAGCAGCTTGGATGCAGGGGCCTCCACTGAAGCTTTCTTT.